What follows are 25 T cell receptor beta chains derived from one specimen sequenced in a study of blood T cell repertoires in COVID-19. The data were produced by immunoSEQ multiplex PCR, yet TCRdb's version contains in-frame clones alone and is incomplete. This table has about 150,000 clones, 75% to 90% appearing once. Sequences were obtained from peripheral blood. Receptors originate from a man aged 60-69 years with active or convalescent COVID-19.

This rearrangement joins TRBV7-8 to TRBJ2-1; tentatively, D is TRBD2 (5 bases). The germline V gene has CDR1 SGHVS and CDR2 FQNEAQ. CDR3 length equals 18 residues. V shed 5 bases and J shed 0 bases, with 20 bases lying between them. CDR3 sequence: CASSARRGAEGSYNEQFF. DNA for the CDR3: TGTGCCAGCAGCGCCCGCCGAGGAGCGGAAGGCTCCTACAATGAGCAGTTCTTC.

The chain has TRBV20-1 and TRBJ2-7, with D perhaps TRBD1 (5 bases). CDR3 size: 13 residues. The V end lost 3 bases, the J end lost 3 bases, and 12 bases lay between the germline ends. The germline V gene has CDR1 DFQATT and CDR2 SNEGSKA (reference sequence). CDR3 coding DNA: TGCAGTGCTAGTAAGACAGCTGACTACGAGCAGTACTTC. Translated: CSASKTADYEQYF.

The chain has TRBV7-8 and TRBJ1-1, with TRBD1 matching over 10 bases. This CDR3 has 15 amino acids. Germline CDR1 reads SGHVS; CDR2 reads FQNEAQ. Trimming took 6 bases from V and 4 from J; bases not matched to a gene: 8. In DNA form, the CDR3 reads TGTGCCAGCAGGTCCCCGGGACAGGGGTTCACTGAAGCTTTCTTT. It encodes CASRSPGQGFTEAFF. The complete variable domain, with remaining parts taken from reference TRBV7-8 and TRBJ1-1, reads GAGVSQSPRYKVAKRGQDVALRCDPISGHVSLFWYQQALGQGPEFLTYFQNEAQLDKSGLPSDRFFAERPEGSVSTLKIQRTQQEDSAVYLCASRSPGQGFTEAFFGQGTRLTVV.

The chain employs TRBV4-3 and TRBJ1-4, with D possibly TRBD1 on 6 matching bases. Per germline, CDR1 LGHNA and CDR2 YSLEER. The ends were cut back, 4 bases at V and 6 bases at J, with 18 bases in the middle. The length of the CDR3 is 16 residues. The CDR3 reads CASSRVNRAGDEKLFF. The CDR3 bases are TGCGCCAGCAGCCGGGTTAACAGGGCGGGGGATGAAAAACTGTTTTTT.

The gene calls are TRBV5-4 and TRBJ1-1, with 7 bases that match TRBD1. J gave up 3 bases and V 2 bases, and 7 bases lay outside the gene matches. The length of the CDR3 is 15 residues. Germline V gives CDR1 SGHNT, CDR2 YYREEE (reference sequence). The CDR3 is CASSLMTGWDTEAFF. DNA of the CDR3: TGTGCCAGCAGCTTAATGACAGGGTGGGACACTGAAGCTTTCTTT.

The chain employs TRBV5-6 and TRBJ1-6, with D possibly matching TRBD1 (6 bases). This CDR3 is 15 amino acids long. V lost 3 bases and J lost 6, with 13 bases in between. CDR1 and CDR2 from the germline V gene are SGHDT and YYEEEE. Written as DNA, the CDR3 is TGTGCCAGCAGCTGGGGGCGGGGGTCTAATTCACCCCTCCACTTT. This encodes CASSWGRGSNSPLHF.

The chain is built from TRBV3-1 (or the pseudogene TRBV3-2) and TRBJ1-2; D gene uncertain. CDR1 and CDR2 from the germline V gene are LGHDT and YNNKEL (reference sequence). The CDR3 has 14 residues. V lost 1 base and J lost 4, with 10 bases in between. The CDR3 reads CASSQVTRGYGYTF. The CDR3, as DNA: TGTGCCAGCAGCCAAGTTACACGAGGCTATGGCTACACCTTC.

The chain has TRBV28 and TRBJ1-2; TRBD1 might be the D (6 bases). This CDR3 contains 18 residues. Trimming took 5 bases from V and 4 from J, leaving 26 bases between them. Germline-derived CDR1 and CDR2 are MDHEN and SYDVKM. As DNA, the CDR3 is TGTGCCAGCAGTCTGGGGCTGAAGGGAGGGGGTATGGCCTATGGCTACACCTTC. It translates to CASSLGLKGGGMAYGYTF.

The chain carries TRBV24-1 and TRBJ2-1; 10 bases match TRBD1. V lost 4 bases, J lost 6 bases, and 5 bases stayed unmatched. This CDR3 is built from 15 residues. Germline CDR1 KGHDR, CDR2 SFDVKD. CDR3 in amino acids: CATSERTGGGNEQFF. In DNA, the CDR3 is TGTGCCACCAGTGAGAGGACAGGGGGAGGCAATGAGCAGTTCTTC.

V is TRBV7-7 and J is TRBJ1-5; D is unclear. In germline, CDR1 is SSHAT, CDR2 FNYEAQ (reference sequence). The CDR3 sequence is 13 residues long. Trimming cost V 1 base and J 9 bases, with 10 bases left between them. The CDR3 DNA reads TGTGCCAGCAGCTTAGAATTTAACGGGCCCCAGCATTTT. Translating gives CASSLEFNGPQHF.

The CDR3 spells CATSRGRDYKNEQFF. CDR3 in DNA: TGTGCCACCAGCAGGGGCCGGGACTATAAGAATGAGCAGTTCTTC. The V gene is TRBV15, the J gene TRBJ2-1, with 7 bases fitting TRBD2. Trimming cost V 3 bases and J 7 bases; bases outside gene matches: 9. Looked up from germline, CDR1 is LNHNV and CDR2 is YYDKDF (reference sequence). This CDR3 contains 15 residues.

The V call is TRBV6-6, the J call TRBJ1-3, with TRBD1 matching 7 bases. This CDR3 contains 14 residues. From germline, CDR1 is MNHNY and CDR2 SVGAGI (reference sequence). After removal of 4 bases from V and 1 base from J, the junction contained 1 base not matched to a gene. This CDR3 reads CASSSGGSGNTIYF. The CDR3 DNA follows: TGTGCCAGCAGTTCAGGGGGGTCTGGAAACACCATATATTTT.

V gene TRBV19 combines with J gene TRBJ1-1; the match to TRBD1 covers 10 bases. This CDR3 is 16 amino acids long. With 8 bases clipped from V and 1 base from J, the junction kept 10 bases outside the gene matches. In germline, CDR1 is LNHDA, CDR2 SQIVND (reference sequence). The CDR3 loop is CASRDRGRTTNTEAFF. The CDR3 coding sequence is TGTGCCAGTCGGGACAGGGGACGTACTACGAACACTGAAGCTTTCTTT.

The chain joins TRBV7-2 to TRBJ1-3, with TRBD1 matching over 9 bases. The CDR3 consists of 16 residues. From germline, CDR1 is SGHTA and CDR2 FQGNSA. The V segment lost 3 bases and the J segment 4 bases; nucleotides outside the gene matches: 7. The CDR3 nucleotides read TGTGCCAGCAGCTTTGCCGGGACAGGGTTCGGAAACACCATATATTTT. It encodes CASSFAGTGFGNTIYF. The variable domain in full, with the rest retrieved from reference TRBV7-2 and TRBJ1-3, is GAGVSQSPSNKVTEKGKDVELRCDPISGHTALYWYRQSLGQGLEFLIYFQGNSAPDKSGLPSDRFSAERTGGSVSTLTIQRTQQEDSAVYLCASSFAGTGFGNTIYFGEGSWLTVV.

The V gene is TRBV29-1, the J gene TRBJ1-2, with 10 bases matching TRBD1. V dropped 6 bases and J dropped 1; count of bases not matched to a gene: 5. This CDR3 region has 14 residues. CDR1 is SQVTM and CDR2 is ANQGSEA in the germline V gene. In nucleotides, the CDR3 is TGCAGCGTCGAGGGACAGGGGCTTAACTATGGCTACACCTTC. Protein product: CSVEGQGLNYGYTF. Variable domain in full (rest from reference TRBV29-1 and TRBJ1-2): SAVISQKPSRDICQRGTSLTIQCQVDSQVTMMFWYRQQPGQSLTLIATANQGSEATYESGFVIDKFPISRPNLTFSTLTVSNMSPEDSSIYLCSVEGQGLNYGYTFGSGTRLTVV.

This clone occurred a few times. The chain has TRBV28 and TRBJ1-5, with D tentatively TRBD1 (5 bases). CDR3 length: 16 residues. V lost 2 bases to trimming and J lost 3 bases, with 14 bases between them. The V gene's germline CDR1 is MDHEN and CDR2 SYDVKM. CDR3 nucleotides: TGTGCCAGCAGTTTAAGACAAGGGGCGAACAATCAGCCCCAGCATTTT. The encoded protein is CASSLRQGANNQPQHF.

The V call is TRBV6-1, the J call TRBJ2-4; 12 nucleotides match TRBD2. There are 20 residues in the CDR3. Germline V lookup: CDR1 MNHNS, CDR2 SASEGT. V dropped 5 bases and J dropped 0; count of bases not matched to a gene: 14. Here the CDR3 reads CASSKGGLAGGALAKNIQYF. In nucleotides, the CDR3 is TGTGCCAGCAGTAAAGGGGGACTAGCGGGCGGGGCACTAGCCAAAAACATTCAGTACTTC.

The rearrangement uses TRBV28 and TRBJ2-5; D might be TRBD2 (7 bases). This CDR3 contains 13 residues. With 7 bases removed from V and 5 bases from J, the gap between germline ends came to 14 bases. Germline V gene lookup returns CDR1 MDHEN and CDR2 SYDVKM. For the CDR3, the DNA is TGTGCCAGCAATGGGGGGGCCGAGGAGACCCAGTACTTC. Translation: CASNGGAEETQYF.

CDR3 region: CASSQYTGGHEKLFF. CDR3 in DNA: TGTGCCAGCAGCCAATATACAGGGGGACATGAAAAACTGTTTTTT. The rearrangement uses TRBV3-1 (or the pseudogene TRBV3-2) and TRBJ1-4; TRBD1 matches 8 bases. CDR1 is LGHDT, CDR2 YNNKEL, per germline (reference sequence). CDR3 length: 15 amino acids. With V trimmed by 2 bases and J by 6 bases, 5 bases remained unmatched.

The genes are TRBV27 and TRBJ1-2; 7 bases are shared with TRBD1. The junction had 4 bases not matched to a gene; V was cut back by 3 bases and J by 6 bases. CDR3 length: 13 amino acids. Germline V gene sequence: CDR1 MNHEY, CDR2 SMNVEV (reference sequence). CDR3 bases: TGTGCCAGCAGTTTCCGACAGGGTGATGGCTACACCTTC. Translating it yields CASSFRQGDGYTF.

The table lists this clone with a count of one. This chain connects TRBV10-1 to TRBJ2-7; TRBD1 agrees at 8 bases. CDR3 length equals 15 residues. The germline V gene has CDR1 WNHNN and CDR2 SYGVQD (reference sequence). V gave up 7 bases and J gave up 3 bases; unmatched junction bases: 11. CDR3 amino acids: CASTPGRGRLYEQYF. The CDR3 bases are TGCGCCAGCACCCCAGGCAGGGGGCGCCTCTACGAGCAGTACTTC.

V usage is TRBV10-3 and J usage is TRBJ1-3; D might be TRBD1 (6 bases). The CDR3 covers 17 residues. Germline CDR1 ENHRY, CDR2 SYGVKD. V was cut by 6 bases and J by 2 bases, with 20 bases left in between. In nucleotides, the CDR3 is TGTGCCATCAGCCCCCGAGTGGGGACACTAACTGGAAACACCATATATTTT. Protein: CAISPRVGTLTGNTIYF.

CDR3 region: CSARDMNTEAFF. CDR3 DNA: TGCAGCGCTCGCGACATGAACACTGAAGCTTTCTTT. The chain combines TRBV29-1 with TRBJ1-1; D is ambiguous. The CDR3 length is 12 residues. Trimming pared 7 bases from V and 0 bases from J, leaving 9 bases between. Per the germline V gene, CDR1 is SQVTM and CDR2 is ANQGSEA.

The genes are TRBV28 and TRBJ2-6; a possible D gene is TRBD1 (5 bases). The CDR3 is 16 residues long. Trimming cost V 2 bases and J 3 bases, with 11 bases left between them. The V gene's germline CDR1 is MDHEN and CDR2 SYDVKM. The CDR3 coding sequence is TGTGCCAGCAGTTTACAGGGCTTGGTTGGGGCCAACGTCCTGACTTTC. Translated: CASSLQGLVGANVLTF.

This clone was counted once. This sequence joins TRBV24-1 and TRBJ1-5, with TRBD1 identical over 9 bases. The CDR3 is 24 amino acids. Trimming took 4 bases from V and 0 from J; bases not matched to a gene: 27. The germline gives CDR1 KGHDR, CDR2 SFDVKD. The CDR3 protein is CATSDQFPGQGAGGGAYSNQPQHF. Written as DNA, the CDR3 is TGTGCCACCAGTGACCAATTCCCGGGACAGGGTGCCGGTGGTGGGGCCTATAGCAATCAGCCCCAGCATTTT.